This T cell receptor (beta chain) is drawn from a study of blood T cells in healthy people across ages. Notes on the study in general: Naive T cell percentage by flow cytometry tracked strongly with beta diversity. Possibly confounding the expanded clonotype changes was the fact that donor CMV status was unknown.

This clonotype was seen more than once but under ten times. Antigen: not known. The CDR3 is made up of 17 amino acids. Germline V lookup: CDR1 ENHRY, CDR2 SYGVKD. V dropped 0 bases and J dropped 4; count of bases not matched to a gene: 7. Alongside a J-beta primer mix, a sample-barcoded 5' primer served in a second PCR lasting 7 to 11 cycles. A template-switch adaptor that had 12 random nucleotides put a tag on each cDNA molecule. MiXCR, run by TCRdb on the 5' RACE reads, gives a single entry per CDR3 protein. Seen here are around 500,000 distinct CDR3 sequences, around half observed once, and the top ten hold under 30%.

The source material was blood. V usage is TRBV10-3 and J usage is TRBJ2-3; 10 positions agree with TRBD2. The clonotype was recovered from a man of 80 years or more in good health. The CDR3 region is CAISESGASGRSDTQYF. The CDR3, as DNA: TGTGCCATCAGTGAGTCTGGGGCTAGCGGGAGATCAGATACGCAGTATTTT.